Shown below are 7 T cell receptor beta chains from a single sample sequenced in a study of tumor-infiltrating lymphocytes in localized non-small cell lung cancer. Sequenced by immunoSEQ multiplex PCR; TCRdb stores in-frame clones only, minus some. The sample lists about 14,000 clones; 81% were seen once. Material: lung tumor tissue. Receptor source: a human donor with non-small cell lung cancer.

The chain recombines TRBV5-5 with TRBJ1-4; D gene uncertain. Trimming took 0 bases from V and 4 from J, leaving 10 bases between them. This CDR3 has 15 residues. CDR1 is SGHKS and CDR2 is YYEKEE in the germline V gene (reference sequence). The CDR3 sequence is CASSLARGNNEKLFF. In DNA form, the CDR3 reads TGTGCCAGCAGCTTGGCCCGGGGAAATAATGAAAAACTGTTTTTT. Using reference TRBV5-5 and TRBJ1-4 for the parts outside the CDR3, the full variable domain is DAGVTQSPTHLIKTRGQQVTLRCSPISGHKSVSWYQQVLGQGPQFIFQYYEKEERGRGNFPDRFSARQFPNYSSELNVNALLLGDSALYLCASSLARGNNEKLFFGSGTQLSVL.

This clone was picked up one time. The genes are TRBV19 and TRBJ1-5; no clear D gene. This CDR3 region has 16 residues. The V gene's germline CDR1 is LNHDA and CDR2 SQIVND (reference sequence). V shed 4 bases and J shed 2 bases, with 15 bases lying between them. CDR3 in amino acids: CASSTRTQNGNQPQHF. The CDR3 coding sequence is TGTGCCAGTAGTACCCGGACGCAGAATGGCAATCAGCCCCAGCATTTT.

The chain is built from TRBV21-1 and TRBJ2-7. TRBV21-1 is flagged as a pseudogene. This CDR3 has 14 amino acids. CDR3 loop: CASKDPGRSYEQYF. In DNA form, the CDR3 reads TGTGCCAGTAAAGACCCCGGCAGGAGCTACGAGCAGTACTTC.

The chain links TRBV5-5 to TRBJ1-5, with 8 bases matching TRBD1. V shed 3 bases and J 2 bases; nucleotides not matched to a gene: 13. The CDR3 extends over 18 amino acids. Germline V gene sequence: CDR1 SGHKS, CDR2 YYEKEE (reference sequence). The CDR3 region is CASSSSIAGGGGNQPQHF. CDR3 DNA sequence: TGTGCCAGCAGCTCCTCCATCGCAGGGGGCGGAGGCAATCAGCCCCAGCATTTT.

The chain is built from TRBV6-1 and TRBJ2-1; D is uncertain. In germline, CDR1 is MNHNS, CDR2 SASEGT. This CDR3 contains 12 residues. V gave up 8 bases and J gave up 12 bases, with 17 bases separating them. Written as DNA, the CDR3 is TGTGCCAGCCGGGCGTACTCGTACGGGCAGTTCTTC. Translating gives CASRAYSYGQFF.

The chain is built from TRBV19 and TRBJ1-2; D is undetermined. The CDR3 covers 16 residues. The germline CDR1 and CDR2 sequences are LNHDA and SQIVND (reference sequence). Trimming took off 5 bases at V and 3 bases at J, with 19 bases between the two ends. CDR3 amino acids: CASSAEGRPQDYGYTF. CDR3 DNA sequence: TGTGCCAGTAGTGCCGAAGGCAGGCCCCAGGACTATGGCTACACCTTC.

This clone is medium-sized by share. V is TRBV7-3 and J is TRBJ2-1, with 8 bases identical to TRBD1. The CDR3 sequence is 15 residues long. With V trimmed by 0 bases and J by 8 bases, 6 bases remained unmatched. Per the germline V gene, CDR1 is SGHTA and CDR2 is FQGTGA. The CDR3 coding sequence is TGTGCCAGCAGCTTAACCCCGGACAGGGTTCATGAGCAGTTCTTC. Translating it yields CASSLTPDRVHEQFF.